This TCR beta chain is from a study of patients and donors after allogeneic stem cell transplantation. CDR1 and CDR2 from the germline V gene are MNHEY and SVGAGI. With 8 bases removed from V and 6 bases from J, the gap between germline ends came to 8 bases. CDR3 length equals 11 residues. TCRdb reprocessed the RT-PCR reads via MiXCR and lists one record per CDR3 protein. The repertoire holds some 200,000 distinct CDR3 sequences, with roughly 40% as singletons. This receptor was obtained from a human donor who was either an allogeneic HSCT recipient or a stem cell or donor lymphocyte infusion donor (not recorded which). It is not recorded whose cells these are; they may come from a transplant donor. Specimen: blood, either unsorted or a sorted T cell fraction (not recorded which). V and J are TRBV6-5 and TRBJ2-1, with no clear D. The CDR3 bases are TGTGCCAGCGGGCCCGGCAATGAGCAGTTCTTC. Protein product: CASGPGNEQFF.